This T cell receptor beta chain originates from a study of T cells in Graves' hyperthyroidism and ophthalmopathy. General study results and limits: A model of 13 V-J features distinguished ophthalmopathy from stable hyperthyroidism.

Germline CDR1 SEHNR, CDR2 FQNEAQ (reference sequence). The CDR3 loop spans 12 amino acids. Trimming took off 6 bases at V and 5 bases at J, with 8 bases between the two ends. RNA transcripts provided the source from which TCR beta CDR3 regions were amplified. TCR CDR3 underwent first-round RT-PCR with the HTBI primer set. TCRdb independently ran MiXCR on the multiplex PCR reads; one entry per CDR3 protein. The table has more than 40,000 distinct CDR3 sequences, around half seen once; the top ten hold roughly 32%. As to this clonotype: Its antigen remains unidentified.

Material for sequencing was peripheral blood or thyroid tissue (not recorded which). This TCR was sampled from a woman aged 50 to 60 with Graves' hyperthyroidism. V gene TRBV7-9 combines with J gene TRBJ2-1, with D unclear. DNA of the CDR3: TGTGCCAGCAGTTATGAAAACAATGAGCAGTTCTTC. The encoded protein is CASSYENNEQFF.